A selection of T cell receptor beta chains follows, all from one sample in a study of blood T cell repertoires in COVID-19. Sequencing used immunoSEQ multiplex PCR; TCRdb keeps in-frame clones, though not all of them. The sample lists 200,000 or so clones, 60% to 85% seen once, with around 6% in the top ten. Specimen: peripheral blood. These receptor sequences come from a woman in her seventies with acute or convalescent COVID-19. CDR3s include the opening cysteine and the closing phenylalanine or tryptophan. Fields, in order: clone size, V gene, D gene, J gene, CDR3 protein, CDR3 DNA. D genes are given only for firm matches. Rows give clone size only sometimes, using once, few, many, or a class for an expanded clone.

size: few
V: TRBV27
D: TRBD1
J: TRBJ1-1
CDR3: CASRRTGNTEAFF
DNA: TGTGCCAGCAGGAGGACAGGGAACACTGAAGCTTTCTTT

size: -
V: TRBV5-8
D: TRBD1
J: TRBJ1-2
CDR3: CASSFIWTGRSEGYTF
DNA: TGTGCCAGCAGCTTTATTTGGACAGGACGTTCAGAGGGCTACACCTTC

size: -
V: TRBV6-6
D: TRBD1
J: TRBJ1-4
CDR3: CASRRTGGTEKLFF
DNA: TGTGCCAGCAGAAGGACAGGGGGCACTGAAAAACTGTTTTTT

size: few
V: TRBV6-2/TRBV6-3
D: -
J: TRBJ2-3
CDR3: CASSTGGDTQYF
DNA: TGTGCCAGCAGCACGGGTGGGGATACGCAGTATTTT

size: -
V: TRBV12-3/TRBV12-4
D: -
J: TRBJ2-1
CDR3: CASRRSDNEQFF
DNA: TGTGCCAGCAGGAGATCCGACAATGAGCAGTTCTTC

size: -
V: TRBV9
D: TRBD1
J: TRBJ2-5
CDR3: CASSGGQGGEETQYF
DNA: TGTGCCAGCAGCGGGGGACAGGGAGGGGAAGAGACCCAGTACTTC

size: -
V: TRBV6-2/TRBV6-3
D: TRBD2
J: TRBJ2-7
CDR3: CASSLAGLTYEQYF
DNA: TGTGCCAGCAGCCTAGCGGGCCTTACCTACGAGCAGTACTTC

size: few
V: TRBV18
D: TRBD1
J: TRBJ1-5
CDR3: CASSPGVGGQDQPQHF
DNA: TGTGCCAGCTCCCCCGGGGTGGGGGGACAGGATCAGCCCCAGCATTTT

size: -
V: TRBV28
D: TRBD1
J: TRBJ2-5
CDR3: CASSPDRGVSQYF
DNA: TGTGCCAGCAGTCCCGACAGGGGGGTTTCCCAGTACTTC

size: -
V: TRBV28
D: TRBD2
J: TRBJ2-5
CDR3: CASILGSGRASETQYF
DNA: TGTGCCAGCATCCTAGGCAGCGGGAGGGCCTCAGAGACCCAGTACTTC

size: -
V: TRBV2
D: -
J: TRBJ1-6
CDR3: CASSEDLKGGNSPLHF
DNA: TGTGCCAGCAGTGAAGATTTGAAGGGAGGTAATTCACCCCTCCACTTT

size: -
V: TRBV10-3
D: TRBD2
J: TRBJ2-5
CDR3: CAISESGTSGIQETQYF
DNA: TGTGCCATCAGTGAGTCGGGGACTAGCGGGATCCAAGAGACCCAGTACTTC

size: -
V: TRBV7-6
D: -
J: TRBJ2-1
CDR3: CASSFQRSSYNEQFF
DNA: TGTGCCAGCAGCTTTCAGAGGAGCTCCTACAATGAGCAGTTCTTC

size: -
V: TRBV7-9
D: TRBD2
J: TRBJ2-2
CDR3: CASSFLPGLAGGELFF
DNA: TGTGCCAGCAGCTTCCTCCCTGGACTAGCCGGCGGGGAGCTGTTTTTT

size: -
V: TRBV15
D: TRBD1
J: TRBJ2-5
CDR3: CATSRSQGARQETQYF
DNA: TGTGCCACCAGCAGGTCGCAGGGGGCGCGACAAGAGACCCAGTACTTC

size: -
V: TRBV19
D: -
J: TRBJ1-3
CDR3: CASSINRDISGNTIYF
DNA: TGTGCCAGTAGTATAAATCGGGACATCTCTGGAAACACCATATATTTT

size: -
V: TRBV5-4
D: TRBD1
J: TRBJ1-6
CDR3: CASSWDRDQSSPLHF
DNA: TGTGCCAGCAGCTGGGACAGGGATCAGAGTTCACCCCTCCACTTT

size: -
V: TRBV4-1
D: TRBD2
J: TRBJ2-7
CDR3: CASSPGRASGRLDEQYF
DNA: TGCGCCAGCAGCCCAGGGAGGGCTAGCGGGAGACTTGACGAGCAGTACTTC

size: once
V: TRBV18
D: -
J: TRBJ1-3
CDR3: CASSPTTGSGNTIYF
DNA: TGTGCCAGCTCACCCACCACAGGGTCGGGAAACACCATATATTTT

size: many
V: TRBV18
D: -
J: TRBJ1-5
CDR3: CASSPGLEGNQPQHF
DNA: TGTGCCAGCTCACCCGGGTTGGAAGGCAATCAGCCCCAGCATTTT

size: -
V: TRBV5-4
D: -
J: TRBJ1-1
CDR3: CASSLSSTDTEAFF
DNA: TGTGCCAGCAGCTTAAGTTCCACGGACACTGAAGCTTTCTTT

size: -
V: TRBV9
D: TRBD1
J: TRBJ1-3
CDR3: CASSVSIGGAGNTIYF
DNA: TGTGCCAGCAGCGTATCGATAGGGGGCGCGGGAAACACCATATATTTT

size: -
V: TRBV23-1
D: -
J: TRBJ1-2
CDR3: CASSQEDSHYGYTF
DNA: TGCGCCAGCAGTCAGGAAGACAGTCACTATGGCTACACCTTC

size: few
V: TRBV2
D: TRBD1
J: TRBJ2-4
CDR3: CASSESRGWGF
DNA: TGTGCCAGCAGTGAGTCCAGGGGGTGGGGATTC

size: -
V: TRBV4-2
D: TRBD2
J: TRBJ2-1
CDR3: CASSQVASGNDEQFF
DNA: TGTGCCAGCAGCCAAGTAGCTAGCGGGAACGATGAGCAGTTCTTC

size: -
V: TRBV7-8
D: -
J: TRBJ2-5
CDR3: CASRFSGVQETQYF
DNA: TGTGCCAGCAGGTTCTCGGGAGTACAAGAGACCCAGTACTTC

size: -
V: TRBV7-8
D: -
J: TRBJ2-5
CDR3: CASSFLSAETQYF
DNA: TGTGCCAGCAGCTTTCTGTCCGCGGAGACCCAGTACTTC

size: -
V: TRBV5-1
D: -
J: TRBJ1-1
CDR3: CASSARLGAGNTEAFF
DNA: TGCGCCAGCAGCGCCCGTTTGGGGGCGGGGAACACTGAAGCTTTCTTT

size: -
V: TRBV7-9
D: TRBD1
J: TRBJ2-3
CDR3: CASSPQGEDTQYF
DNA: TGTGCCAGCAGCCCCCAGGGGGAAGATACGCAGTATTTT

size: once
V: TRBV5-1
D: TRBD2
J: TRBJ2-7
CDR3: CASSLVPASGDYEQYF
DNA: TGCGCCAGCAGCTTGGTTCCGGCTAGCGGGGACTACGAGCAGTACTTC

size: few
V: TRBV19
D: -
J: TRBJ1-2
CDR3: CASRRGGAGPTNYGYTF
DNA: TGTGCCAGTAGAAGGGGAGGCGCTGGACCGACTAACTATGGCTACACCTTC

size: many
V: TRBV9
D: -
J: TRBJ2-7
CDR3: CASSVLAGSYEQYF
DNA: TGTGCCAGCAGCGTATTGGCAGGATCCTACGAGCAGTACTTC

size: once
V: TRBV27
D: TRBD1
J: TRBJ2-5
CDR3: CASMPGQGAGPQETQYF
DNA: TGTGCCAGCATGCCGGGACAGGGGGCTGGGCCGCAAGAGACCCAGTACTTC

size: -
V: TRBV7-2
D: TRBD2
J: TRBJ2-7
CDR3: CASSPGLVGEQYF
DNA: TGTGCCAGCAGCCCCGGACTAGTGGGGGAGCAGTACTTC

size: -
V: TRBV15
D: -
J: TRBJ2-1
CDR3: CATSSSARGEIAYNEQFF
DNA: TGTGCCACCAGCTCTAGCGCGAGGGGTGAGATTGCCTACAATGAGCAGTTCTTC